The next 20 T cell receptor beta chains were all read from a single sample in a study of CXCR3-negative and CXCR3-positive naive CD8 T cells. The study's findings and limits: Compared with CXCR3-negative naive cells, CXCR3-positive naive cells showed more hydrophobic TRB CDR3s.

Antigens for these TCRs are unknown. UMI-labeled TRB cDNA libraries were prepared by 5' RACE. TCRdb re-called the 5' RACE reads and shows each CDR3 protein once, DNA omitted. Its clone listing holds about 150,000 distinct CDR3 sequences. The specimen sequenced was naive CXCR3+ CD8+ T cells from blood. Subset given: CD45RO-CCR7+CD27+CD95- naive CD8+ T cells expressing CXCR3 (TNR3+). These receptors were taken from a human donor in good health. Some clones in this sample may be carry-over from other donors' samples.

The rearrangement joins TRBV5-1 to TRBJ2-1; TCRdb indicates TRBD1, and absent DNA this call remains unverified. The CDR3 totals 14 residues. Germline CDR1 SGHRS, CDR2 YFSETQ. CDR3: CASSLEVRGNEQFF. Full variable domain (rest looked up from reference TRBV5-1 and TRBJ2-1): KAGVTQTPRYLIKTRGQQVTLSCSPISGHRSVSWYQQTPGQGLQFLFEYFSETQRNKGNFPGRFSGRQFSNSRSEMNVSTLELGDSALYLCASSLEVRGNEQFFGPGTRLTVL.

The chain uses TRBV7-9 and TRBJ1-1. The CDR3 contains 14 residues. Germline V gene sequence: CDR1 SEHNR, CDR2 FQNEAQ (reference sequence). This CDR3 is CASSLLLGNTEAFF. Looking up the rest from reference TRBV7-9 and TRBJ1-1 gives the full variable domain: DTGVSQNPRHKITKRGQNVTFRCDPISEHNRLYWYRQTLGQGPEFLTYFQNEAQLEKSRLLSDRFSAERPKGSFSTLEIQRTEQGDSAMYLCASSLLLGNTEAFFGQGTRLTVV.

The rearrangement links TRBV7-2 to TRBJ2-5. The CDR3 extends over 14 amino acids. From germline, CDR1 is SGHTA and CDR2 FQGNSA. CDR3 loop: CASSLAGVQETQYF.

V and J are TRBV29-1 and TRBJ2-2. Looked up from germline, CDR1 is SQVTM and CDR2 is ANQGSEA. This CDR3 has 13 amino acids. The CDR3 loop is CSVLGADTGELFF.

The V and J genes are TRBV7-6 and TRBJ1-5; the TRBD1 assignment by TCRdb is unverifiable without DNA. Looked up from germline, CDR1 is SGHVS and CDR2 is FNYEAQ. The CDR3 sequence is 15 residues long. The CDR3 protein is CASSIGTDSNQPQHF.

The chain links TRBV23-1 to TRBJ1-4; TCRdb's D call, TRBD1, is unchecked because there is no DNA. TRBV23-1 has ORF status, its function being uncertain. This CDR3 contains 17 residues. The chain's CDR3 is CASTHRQGARPNEKLFF.

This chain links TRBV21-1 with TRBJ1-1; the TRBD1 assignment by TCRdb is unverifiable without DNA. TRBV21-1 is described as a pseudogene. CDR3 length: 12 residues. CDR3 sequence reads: CASYGTNTEAFF.

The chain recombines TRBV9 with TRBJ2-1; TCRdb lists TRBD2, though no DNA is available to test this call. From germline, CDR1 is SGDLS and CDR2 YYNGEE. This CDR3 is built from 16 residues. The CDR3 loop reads CASSFYTSGIDNEQFF.

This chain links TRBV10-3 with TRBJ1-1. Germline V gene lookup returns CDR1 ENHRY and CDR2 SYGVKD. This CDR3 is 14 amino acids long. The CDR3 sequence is CAISEGYEVSEAFF.

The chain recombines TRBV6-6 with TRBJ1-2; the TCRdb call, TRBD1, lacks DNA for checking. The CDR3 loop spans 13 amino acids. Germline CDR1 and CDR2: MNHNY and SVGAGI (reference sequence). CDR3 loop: CASTAGSNYGYTF.

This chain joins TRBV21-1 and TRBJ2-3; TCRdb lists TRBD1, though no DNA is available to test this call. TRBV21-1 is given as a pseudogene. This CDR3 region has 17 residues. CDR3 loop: CASTPDQWGRGPDTQYF.

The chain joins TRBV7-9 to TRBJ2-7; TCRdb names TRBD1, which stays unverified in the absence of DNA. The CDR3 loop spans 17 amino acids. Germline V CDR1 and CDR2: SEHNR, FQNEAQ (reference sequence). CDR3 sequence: CASSLPTLDRGTYEQYF.

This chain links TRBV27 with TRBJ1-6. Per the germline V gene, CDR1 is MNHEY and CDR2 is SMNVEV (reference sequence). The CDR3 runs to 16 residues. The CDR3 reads CASSLSGSSYNSPLHF.

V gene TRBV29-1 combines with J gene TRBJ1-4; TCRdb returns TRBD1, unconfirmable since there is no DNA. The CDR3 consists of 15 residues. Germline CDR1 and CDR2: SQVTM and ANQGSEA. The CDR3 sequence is CSVTLGGRPDEKLFF.

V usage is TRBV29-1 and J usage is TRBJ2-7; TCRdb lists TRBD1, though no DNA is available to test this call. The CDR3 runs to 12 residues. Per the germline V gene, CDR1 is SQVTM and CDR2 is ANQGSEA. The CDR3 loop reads CSVGDSSYEQYF.

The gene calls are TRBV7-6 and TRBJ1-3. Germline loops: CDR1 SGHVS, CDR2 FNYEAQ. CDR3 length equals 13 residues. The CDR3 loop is CASSLLTGNTIYF. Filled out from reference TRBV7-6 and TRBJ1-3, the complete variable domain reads GAGVSQSPRYKVTKRGQDVALRCDPISGHVSLYWYRQALGQGPEFLTYFNYEAQQDKSGLPNDRFSAERPEGSISTLTIQRTEQRDSAMYRCASSLLTGNTIYFGEGSWLTVV.

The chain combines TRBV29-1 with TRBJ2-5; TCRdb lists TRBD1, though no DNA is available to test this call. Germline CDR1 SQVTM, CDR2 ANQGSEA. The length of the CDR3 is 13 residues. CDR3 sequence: CSVEGRGQETQYF.

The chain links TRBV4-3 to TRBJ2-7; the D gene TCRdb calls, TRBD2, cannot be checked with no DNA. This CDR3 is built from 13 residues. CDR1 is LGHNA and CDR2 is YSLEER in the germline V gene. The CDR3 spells CASSPDSRGEQYF.

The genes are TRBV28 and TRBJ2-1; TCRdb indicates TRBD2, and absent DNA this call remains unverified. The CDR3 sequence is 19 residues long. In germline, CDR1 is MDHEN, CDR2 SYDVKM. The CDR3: CASSLPSGASGATYNEQFF.

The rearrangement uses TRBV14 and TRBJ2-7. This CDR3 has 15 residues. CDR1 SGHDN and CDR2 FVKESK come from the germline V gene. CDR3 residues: CASSQDLSEVYEQYF.